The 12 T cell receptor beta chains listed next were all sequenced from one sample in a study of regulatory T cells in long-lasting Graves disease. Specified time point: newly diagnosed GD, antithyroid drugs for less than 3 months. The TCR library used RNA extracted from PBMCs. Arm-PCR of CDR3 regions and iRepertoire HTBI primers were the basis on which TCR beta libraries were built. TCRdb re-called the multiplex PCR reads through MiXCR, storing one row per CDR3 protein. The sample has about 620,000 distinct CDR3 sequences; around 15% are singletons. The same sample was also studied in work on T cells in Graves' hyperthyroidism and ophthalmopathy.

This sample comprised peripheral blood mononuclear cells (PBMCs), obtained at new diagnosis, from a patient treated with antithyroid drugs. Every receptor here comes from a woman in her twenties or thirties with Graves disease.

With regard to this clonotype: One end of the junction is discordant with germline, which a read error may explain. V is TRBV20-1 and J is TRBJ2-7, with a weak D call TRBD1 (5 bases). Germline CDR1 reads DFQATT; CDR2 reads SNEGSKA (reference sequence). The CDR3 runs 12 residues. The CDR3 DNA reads TGCGGTGCTCCGACAGAACACTACGAGCAGTACTTC. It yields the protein CGAPTEHYEQYF.

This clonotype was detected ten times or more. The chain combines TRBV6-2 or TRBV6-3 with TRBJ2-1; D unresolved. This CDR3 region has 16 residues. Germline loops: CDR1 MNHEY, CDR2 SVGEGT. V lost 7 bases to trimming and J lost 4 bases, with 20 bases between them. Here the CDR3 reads CASIQSGGLGYNEQFF. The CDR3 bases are TGTGCCAGCATCCAAAGTGGCGGTTTGGGATACAATGAGCAGTTCTTC.

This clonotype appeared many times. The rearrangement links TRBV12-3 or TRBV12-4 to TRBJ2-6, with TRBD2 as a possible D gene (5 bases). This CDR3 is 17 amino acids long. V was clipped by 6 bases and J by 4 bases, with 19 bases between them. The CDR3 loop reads CASSLSSFGNGANVLTF. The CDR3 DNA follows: TGTGCCAGCAGCCTTTCTTCTTTCGGGAACGGGGCCAACGTCCTGACTTTC.

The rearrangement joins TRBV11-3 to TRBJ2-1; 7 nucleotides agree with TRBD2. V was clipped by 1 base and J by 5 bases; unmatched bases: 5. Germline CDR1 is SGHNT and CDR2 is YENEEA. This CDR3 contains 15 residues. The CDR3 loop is CASSLGGTINNEQFF. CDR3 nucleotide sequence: TGTGCCAGCAGCTTAGGAGGGACTATCAACAATGAGCAGTTCTTC.

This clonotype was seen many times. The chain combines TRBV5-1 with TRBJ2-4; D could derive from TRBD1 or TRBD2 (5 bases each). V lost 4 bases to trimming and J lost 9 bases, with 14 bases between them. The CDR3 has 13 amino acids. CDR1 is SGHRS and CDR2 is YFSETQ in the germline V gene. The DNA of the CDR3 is TGCGCCAGCAGCCAGCAGCCAGGGACCATTCAGTACTTC. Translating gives CASSQQPGTIQYF.

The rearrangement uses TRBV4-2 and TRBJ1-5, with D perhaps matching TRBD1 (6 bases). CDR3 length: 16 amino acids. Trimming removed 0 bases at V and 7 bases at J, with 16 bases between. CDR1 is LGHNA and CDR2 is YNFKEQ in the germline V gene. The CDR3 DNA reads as TGTGCCAGCAGCCAAGATCTTACAGGGATGGGGCAGCCCCAGCATTTT. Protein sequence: CASSQDLTGMGQPQHF.

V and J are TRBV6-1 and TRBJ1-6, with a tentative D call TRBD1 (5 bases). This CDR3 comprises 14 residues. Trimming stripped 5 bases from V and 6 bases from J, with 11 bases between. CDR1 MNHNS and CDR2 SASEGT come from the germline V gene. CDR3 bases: TGTGCCAGCAGTCCTCAGACAGCTAATTCACCCCTCCACTTT. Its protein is CASSPQTANSPLHF.

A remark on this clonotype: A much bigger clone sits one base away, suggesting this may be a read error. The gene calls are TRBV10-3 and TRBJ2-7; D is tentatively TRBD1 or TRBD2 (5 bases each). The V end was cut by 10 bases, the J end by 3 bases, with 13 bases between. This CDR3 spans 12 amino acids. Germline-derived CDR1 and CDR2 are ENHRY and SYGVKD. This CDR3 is CATAGADYEQYF. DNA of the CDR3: TGTGCCACGGCCGGGGCAGACTACGAGCAGTACTTC.

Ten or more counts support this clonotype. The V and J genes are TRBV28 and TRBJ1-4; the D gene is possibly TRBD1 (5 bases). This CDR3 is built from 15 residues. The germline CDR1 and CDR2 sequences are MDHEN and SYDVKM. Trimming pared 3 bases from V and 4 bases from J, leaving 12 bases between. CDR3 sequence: CASSFGGGYNEKLFF. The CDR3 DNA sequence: TGTGCCAGCAGTTTTGGGGGGGGTTATAATGAAAAACTGTTTTTT.

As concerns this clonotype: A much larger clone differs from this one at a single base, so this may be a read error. The CDR3 protein is CASVLYRSHQPQHF. The CDR3 coding sequence is TGTGCCAGCGTTCTTTACAGGTCGCATCAGCCCCAGCATTTT. The V call is TRBV6-1, the J call TRBJ1-5, with D tentatively TRBD1 (5 bases). Per the germline V gene, CDR1 is MNHNS and CDR2 is SASEGT. Trimming shortened V by 8 bases and J by 5 bases, and 16 bases separated the two germline ends. The CDR3 loop spans 14 amino acids.

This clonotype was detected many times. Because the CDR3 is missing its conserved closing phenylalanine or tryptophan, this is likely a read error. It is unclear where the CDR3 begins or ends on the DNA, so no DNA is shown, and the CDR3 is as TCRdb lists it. The CDR3 here is CASSSSRGAVSL. The chain joins TRBV28 to TRBJ2-7; the D segment call TRBD1 is taken from the table without a DNA check. Germline CDR1 MDHEN, CDR2 SYDVKM. The CDR3 sequence runs 12 residues, both termini included.

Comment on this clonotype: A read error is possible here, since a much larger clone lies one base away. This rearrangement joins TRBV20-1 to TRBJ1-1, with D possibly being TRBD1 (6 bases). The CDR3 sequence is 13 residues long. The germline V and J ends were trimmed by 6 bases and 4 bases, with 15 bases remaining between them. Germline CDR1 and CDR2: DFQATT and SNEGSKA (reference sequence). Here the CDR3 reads CSATGFWGTEAFF. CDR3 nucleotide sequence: TGCAGTGCCACAGGGTTTTGGGGCACTGAAGCTTTCTTT.